Below, 14 T cell receptor beta chains from the same sample are listed, as sequenced in a study of graft-versus-host responses after intestinal transplantation. Assay: immunoSEQ multiplex PCR; the TCRdb copy retains only in-frame clones and omits some. The sample lists approximately 21,000 clones; 55% to 65% were seen once. This sample comprised alloreactive CD4+ T cells from a mixed lymphocyte reaction culture, obtained before intestinal transplant. Documented subset: CFSE-low proliferating T cells sorted from roughly six-day pre-transplant mixed lymphocyte reaction (GvH or HvG direction). These receptors all come from a human patient who received an intestinal transplant.

This sequence joins TRBV27 and TRBJ1-2; D is undetermined. There are 13 residues in the CDR3. Trimming left V 6 bases short and J 0 bases short, with 8 bases between. Germline V CDR1 and CDR2: MNHEY, SMNVEV (reference sequence). The CDR3 region is CASSRVSNYGYTF. The CDR3 bases are TGTGCCAGCAGCCGTGTTTCTAACTATGGCTACACCTTC.

This chain connects TRBV10-2 to TRBJ1-5; maybe TRBD1 (6 bases). The V gene lost 3 bases and the J gene lost 2 bases, with 11 bases spanning the gap. Germline V gene lookup returns CDR1 WSHSY and CDR2 SAAADI. The CDR3 is made up of 15 amino acids. CDR3 in amino acids: CASSDGGRRNQPQHF. The CDR3 DNA is TGCGCCAGCAGTGACGGGGGGCGCCGCAATCAGCCCCAGCATTTT.

The V call is TRBV11-2, the J call TRBJ1-3; possibly TRBD1 for D (5 bases). The CDR3 runs to 14 residues. Germline-derived CDR1 and CDR2 are SGHAT and FQNNGV. Trimming removed 2 bases at V and 4 bases at J, with 9 bases between. CDR3 loop: CASSLTRTGNTIYF. The CDR3, as DNA: TGTGCCAGCAGCTTAACTCGGACAGGAAACACCATATATTTT.

The chain employs TRBV7-9 and TRBJ1-3, with D hard to call. V gave up 5 bases and J gave up 0 bases, with 11 bases separating them. The CDR3 runs to 15 residues. In germline, CDR1 is SEHNR, CDR2 FQNEAQ (reference sequence). DNA for the CDR3: TGTGCCAGCAGCCCATCGGGGAGCTCTGGAAACACCATATATTTT. As protein: CASSPSGSSGNTIYF.

The table lists this clone with a few counts. The chain has TRBV23-1 and TRBJ1-1; D is uncertain. TRBV23-1 is placed among ORFs of uncertain function. V lost 8 bases and J 7 bases, leaving 11 bases between the germline ends. The CDR3 length is 11 residues. CDR3 residues: CASVACLEAFF. The CDR3 DNA is TGCGCCAGCGTTGCGTGTCTTGAAGCTTTCTTT.

The chain carries TRBV27 and TRBJ2-1; D is perhaps TRBD2 (6 bases). CDR1 MNHEY and CDR2 SMNVEV come from the germline V gene (reference sequence). The CDR3 consists of 17 residues. Between the trimmed V and J ends, which lost 3 bases and 0 bases, there was a span of 15 bases. CDR3 protein: CASSLHGLPRSYNEQFF. CDR3 in DNA: TGTGCCAGCAGTTTGCATGGACTACCACGCTCCTACAATGAGCAGTTCTTC.

The chain employs TRBV6-1 and TRBJ1-2, with D hard to call. This CDR3 region has 17 residues. V gave up 0 bases and J gave up 7 bases, with 21 bases separating them. Germline values: CDR1 MNHNS, CDR2 SASEGT. CDR3 DNA sequence: TGTGCCAGCAGTGAAGCCCTATTCGTTCTAATCGGAGGTGGCTACACCTTC. Its protein is CASSEALFVLIGGGYTF.

The J gene is TRBJ2-7, the V gene TRBV2, with D tentatively TRBD1 (6 bases). The germline V gene encodes CDR1 SNHLY and CDR2 FYNNEI. Trimming cost V 6 bases and J 4 bases, with 16 bases left between them. The CDR3 has 14 residues. The CDR3, as DNA: TGTGCCAGCAGGGAGGCAGGGGTCCGATACGAGCAGTACTTC. Amino acid sequence: CASREAGVRYEQYF.

In regard to this clone: Distinct nucleotide sequences in the sample also encode this CDR3. The chain carries TRBV30 and TRBJ2-7; 9 bases are a match to TRBD1. Germline V lookup: CDR1 GTSNPN, CDR2 SVGIG (reference sequence). The V segment lost 5 bases and the J segment 2 bases; nucleotides outside the gene matches: 7. CDR3 length: 14 amino acids. The CDR3 protein is CAWSGTGRAYEQYF. Here the CDR3 DNA reads TGTGCCTGGTCCGGGACAGGGAGGGCCTACGAGCAGTACTTC.

This clone has a handful of counts. V is TRBV5-1 and J is TRBJ2-2; D might be TRBD1 (5 bases). The V and J ends lost 0 bases and 2 bases respectively, with 11 bases between them. CDR3 length: 16 residues. Germline lookup yields CDR1 SGHRS and CDR2 YFSETQ. CDR3 protein: CASSLARVTNTGELFF. The CDR3 DNA is TGCGCCAGCAGCTTGGCCAGGGTTACCAACACCGGGGAGCTGTTTTTT.

This rearrangement joins TRBV6-5 to TRBJ2-1; 7 bases match TRBD2. This CDR3 is 13 amino acids long. Germline CDR1 reads MNHEY; CDR2 reads SVGAGI. The junction had 8 bases not matched to a gene; V was cut back by 8 bases and J by 7 bases. DNA of the CDR3: TGTGCCAGCTATGGGGAGGGCCGTAATGAGCAGTTCTTC. Translating gives CASYGEGRNEQFF.

The chain carries TRBV6-4 and TRBJ1-1, with D possibly being TRBD1 (6 bases). V was pared by 6 bases and J by 0 bases, with 23 bases between. Germline V gene lookup returns CDR1 MRHNA and CDR2 SNTAGT. The CDR3 runs to 18 residues. The CDR3 nucleotides read TGTGCCAGCAGCGCTGACAGGTATAAGGTCCCTTTGAACACTGAAGCTTTCTTT. The encoded protein is CASSADRYKVPLNTEAFF.

The chain couples TRBV5-1 to TRBJ1-4; D not resolved. Germline V gene data show CDR1 as SGHRS and CDR2 as YFSETQ. V was shortened by 1 base and J by 2 bases, with 9 bases between the two germline ends. The CDR3 has 15 residues. CDR3 residues: CASSLPGTTNEKLFF. As DNA, the CDR3 is TGCGCCAGCAGCTTGCCGGGAACCACTAATGAAAAACTGTTTTTT.

The rearrangement joins TRBV5-6 to TRBJ1-1; TRBD1 matches 8 bases. Losses at the gene ends were 2 bases for V and 1 base for J; bases not matched to a gene: 4. The germline V gene has CDR1 SGHDT and CDR2 YYEEEE. The CDR3 has 15 residues. The CDR3 DNA follows: TGTGCCAGCAGCTTTGGGACAGGAAAGAACACTGAAGCTTTCTTT. Translation: CASSFGTGKNTEAFF.